What follows are 20 T cell receptor beta chains derived from one specimen sequenced in a study of cytomegalovirus exposure and HLA in healthy donors. The PCR ran on 60 Vbeta and 13 Jbeta primers. Sequencing was performed with immunoSEQ multiplex PCR; in TCRdb, only in-frame clones are kept and a portion is missing. The repertoire has approximately 190,000 clones, 81% of them found once; the top ten carry about 3%. Sample: PBMCs. The receptor set was obtained from a man in his forties in good health and CMV-seropositive.

With respect to this clone: Other DNA variants within this sample encode the same CDR3. The J gene is TRBJ2-7, the V gene TRBV18; 9 nucleotides align to TRBD1. J lost 1 base, V lost 3 bases, and 1 base had no gene match. The CDR3 runs to 14 residues. CDR1 and CDR2 from the germline V gene are KGHSH and LQKENI. The CDR3 nucleotides read TGTGCCAGCTCACCCGGGACAGGGTCCTACGAGCAGTACTTC. Amino acid sequence: CASSPGTGSYEQYF.

The rearrangement links TRBV9 to TRBJ2-1; D possibly corresponds to TRBD2 (6 bases). V was cut by 0 bases and J by 3 bases, with 10 bases left in between. There are 15 residues in the CDR3. Germline V CDR1 and CDR2: SGDLS, YYNGEE. The CDR3 is CASSVAGEGYNEQFF. CDR3 in DNA: TGTGCCAGCAGCGTAGCGGGAGAAGGCTACAATGAGCAGTTCTTC.

This chain uses TRBV28 with TRBJ2-3; no firm D call. Trimming took 4 bases from V and 8 from J, leaving 10 bases between them. The CDR3 runs to 12 residues. Germline V CDR1 and CDR2: MDHEN, SYDVKM. CDR3 sequence: CASSSPFSTQYF. For the CDR3, the DNA is TGTGCCAGCAGTTCGCCCTTTAGTACGCAGTATTTT.

In this sample, this clone turned up a few times. The CDR3 spells CAWSSGGADTQYF. The CDR3 DNA sequence: TGTGCCTGGAGTAGTGGCGGGGCAGATACGCAGTATTTT. V is TRBV30 and J is TRBJ2-3, with TRBD2 as a possible D gene (6 bases). V was pared by 2 bases and J by 4 bases, with 10 bases between. The CDR3 extends over 13 amino acids. CDR1 and CDR2 (germline): GTSNPN, SVGIG (reference sequence). Filled out from reference TRBV30 and TRBJ2-3, the complete variable domain reads SQTIHQWPATLVQPVGSPLSLECTVEGTSNPNLYWYRQAAGRGLQLLFYSVGIGQISSEVPQNLSASRPQDRQFILSSKKLLLSDSGFYLCAWSSGGADTQYFGPGTRLTVL.

This clone was found a few times. The V and J genes are TRBV28 and TRBJ2-7, with unresolved D. Germline loops: CDR1 MDHEN, CDR2 SYDVKM. Deletions cut 2 bases from V and 3 bases from J, with 5 bases between. There are 12 residues in the CDR3. Here the CDR3 reads CASSLDFYEQYF. The CDR3 nucleotides read TGTGCCAGCAGTTTAGACTTCTACGAGCAGTACTTC.

The chain has TRBV9 and TRBJ2-3; 12 bases align to TRBD2. Germline V gene lookup returns CDR1 SGDLS and CDR2 YYNGEE. The CDR3 extends over 14 amino acids. V gave up 4 bases and J gave up 5 bases; unmatched junction bases: 2. CDR3 in amino acids: CASSKGLAGDTQYF. For the CDR3, the DNA is TGTGCCAGCAGCAAGGGACTAGCGGGAGATACGCAGTATTTT.

V gene TRBV7-7 combines with J gene TRBJ1-6, with 9 bases identical to TRBD1. CDR3 size: 16 residues. Germline trimming cut 11 bases from V and 9 bases from J; bases unmatched to any gene: 17. CDR1 SSHAT and CDR2 FNYEAQ come from the germline V gene (reference sequence). The CDR3 region is CASDAGTGSLSSPLHF. The CDR3, as DNA: TGTGCCTCCGATGCCGGGACAGGGTCCTTGAGTTCACCCCTCCACTTT.

This clone has just a few counts. This chain joins TRBV6-5 and TRBJ2-7, with D tentatively TRBD1 (6 bases). Germline-derived CDR1 and CDR2 are MNHEY and SVGAGI. The CDR3 runs 12 residues. V lost 6 bases and J lost 1, with 7 bases in between. As DNA, the CDR3 is TGTGCCAGCAGCACAGGGTCCTACGAGCAGTACTTC. It codes for CASSTGSYEQYF.

V is TRBV19 and J is TRBJ2-1; D unclear. From germline, CDR1 is LNHDA and CDR2 SQIVND (reference sequence). The CDR3 runs to 13 residues. V was trimmed by 6 bases and J by 0 bases, leaving 6 bases between them. Here the CDR3 reads CASRPSSYNEQFF. CDR3 nucleotide sequence: TGTGCCAGTAGGCCCAGCTCCTACAATGAGCAGTTCTTC.

CDR3 region: CASSDRGGYTF. The CDR3 region has the DNA TGTGCCAGCTCGGACAGGGGTGGCTACACCTTC. The V call is TRBV6-6, the J call TRBJ1-2, with 9 bases matching TRBD1. J lost 7 bases, V lost 8 bases, and 2 bases had no gene match. Germline V gene sequence: CDR1 MNHNY, CDR2 SVGAGI (reference sequence). The CDR3 runs 11 residues.

This clone has only a few counts. The chain joins TRBV7-9 to TRBJ2-5; no clear D. The CDR3 has 13 residues. The germline CDR1 and CDR2 sequences are SEHNR and FQNEAQ (reference sequence). Trimming took 5 bases from V and 7 from J, leaving 14 bases between them. The CDR3 here is CASSPTTIGTQYF. The CDR3 region has the DNA TGTGCCAGCAGCCCCACGACAATTGGGACCCAGTACTTC. Complete variable domain (other parts from reference TRBV7-9 and TRBJ2-5): DTGVSQNPRHKITKRGQNVTFRCDPISEHNRLYWYRQTLGQGPEFLTYFQNEAQLEKSRLLSDRFSAERPKGSFSTLEIQRTEQGDSAMYLCASSPTTIGTQYFGPGTRLLVL.

The V call is TRBV20-1, the J call TRBJ2-7; no definite D call. Per the germline V gene, CDR1 is DFQATT and CDR2 is SNEGSKA (reference sequence). The length of the CDR3 is 10 residues. Trimming removed 6 bases at V and 6 bases at J, with 9 bases between. The CDR3 sequence: CSAVVSEQYF. DNA of the CDR3: TGCAGTGCAGTAGTATCCGAGCAGTACTTC.

The J gene is TRBJ2-1, the V gene TRBV5-8, with D perhaps matching TRBD2 (6 bases). Germline CDR1 is SGHTS and CDR2 is YDEGEE. V was pared by 3 bases and J by 4 bases, with 8 bases between. The CDR3 runs to 13 residues. CDR3 in amino acids: CASSSGLYNEQFF. The CDR3 nucleotides read TGTGCCAGCAGCTCGGGACTGTACAATGAGCAGTTCTTC.

The rearrangement uses TRBV12-2 and TRBJ2-7; the table's D call, TRBD2, has no DNA check behind it. TRBV12-2 is annotated as a pseudogene. CDR3 length equals 15 residues. The CDR3: CASRLARERSPEQYF. CDR3 in DNA: TGTGCAAGTCGCTTAGCGCGGGAGAGGTCCCCCGAGCAGTACTTC.

The chain is built from TRBV30 and TRBJ2-6; no clear D gene. The CDR3 is made up of 17 amino acids. Trimming cost V 0 bases and J 0 bases, with 12 bases left between them. The germline V gene has CDR1 GTSNPN and CDR2 SVGIG (reference sequence). The CDR3 nucleotides are TGTGCCTGGAGTGTAGGAGCACCCAACTCTGGGGCCAACGTCCTGACTTTC. It is translated as CAWSVGAPNSGANVLTF.

This rearrangement joins TRBV18 to TRBJ2-7; tentatively, D is TRBD1 (5 bases). Germline V gene data show CDR1 as KGHSH and CDR2 as LQKENI. This CDR3 is 14 amino acids long. Trimming removed 6 bases from V and 1 base from J, with 13 bases in between. For the CDR3, the DNA is TGTGCCAGCTCGACAGCAGGCAGATCCTACGAGCAGTACTTC. Protein product: CASSTAGRSYEQYF.

The rearrangement links TRBV15 to TRBJ2-3, with 10 bases that match TRBD1. Unmatched junction bases numbered 9, after V lost 3 bases and J lost 6 bases. In germline, CDR1 is LNHNV, CDR2 YYDKDF (reference sequence). This CDR3 is 16 amino acids long. The CDR3 bases are TGTGCCACCAGCAGGGGGACAGGGGACCTTAGGGATACGCAGTATTTT. Protein: CATSRGTGDLRDTQYF.

The rearrangement joins TRBV29-1 to TRBJ1-1; 11 bases map to TRBD1. V shed 7 bases and J 3 bases; nucleotides not matched to a gene: 7. The length of the CDR3 is 14 residues. Germline CDR1 is SQVTM and CDR2 is ANQGSEA. CDR3 DNA: TGCAGCGCGAGGACAGGGGGCGCGTACACTGAAGCTTTCTTT. Its protein is CSARTGGAYTEAFF.

The chain employs TRBV4-3 and TRBJ2-7, with a tentative D call TRBD1 (6 bases). V shed 5 bases and J shed 0 bases, with 8 bases lying between them. Germline values: CDR1 LGHNA, CDR2 YSLEER. This CDR3 comprises 13 residues. In DNA, the CDR3 is TGCGCCAGCAGCAGGGACATCTCCTACGAGCAGTACTTC. This codes for CASSRDISYEQYF.

The chain is built from TRBV10-3 and TRBJ2-2; TRBD1 agrees at 12 bases. The CDR3 sequence is 14 residues long. The ends lost 9 bases at V and 5 bases at J; junction bases unmatched: 4. Per germline, CDR1 ENHRY and CDR2 SYGVKD. The CDR3 loop is CAIGDRGQTGELFF. CDR3 in DNA: TGTGCCATAGGGGACAGGGGGCAAACCGGGGAGCTGTTTTTT.